This T cell receptor beta chain was found in a study of metastatic and nonmetastatic thyroid tumors. The study, taken as a whole, reports: Patients with malignant thyroid tumors reportedly had significantly higher TCR beta diversity than those with benign nodules, in blood and tumor.

No patient received treatment before thyroid surgery. V lost 0 bases and J lost 10, with 15 bases in between. CDR1 GTSNPN and CDR2 SVGIG come from the germline V gene (reference sequence). The CDR3 is 13 residues long. This clone was seen many times. The antigen is undetermined. In the source study's methods: In papillary thyroid cancer, a distant-metastasis classifier was built using CDR3 differences across clinicopathological groups. TCRdb re-analyzed the PCR reads through MiXCR. The V and J calls, along with clone size, are taken from TCRdb and not from the paper's own processing. Of 21,000 or so clones listed, about 18% are singletons.

This chain links TRBV30 with TRBJ1-1; weak D call: TRBD1 (6 bases). This receptor was identified in a male donor with papillary thyroid cancer or a benign thyroid nodule (not recorded which). Some clones in this sample may be carry-over from other donors' samples. Sequencing input: blood. The CDR3 coding sequence is TGTGCCTGGAGTGTAGGTGGCAGGACAGCAGCTTTCTTT. Amino acid sequence: CAWSVGGRTAAFF.